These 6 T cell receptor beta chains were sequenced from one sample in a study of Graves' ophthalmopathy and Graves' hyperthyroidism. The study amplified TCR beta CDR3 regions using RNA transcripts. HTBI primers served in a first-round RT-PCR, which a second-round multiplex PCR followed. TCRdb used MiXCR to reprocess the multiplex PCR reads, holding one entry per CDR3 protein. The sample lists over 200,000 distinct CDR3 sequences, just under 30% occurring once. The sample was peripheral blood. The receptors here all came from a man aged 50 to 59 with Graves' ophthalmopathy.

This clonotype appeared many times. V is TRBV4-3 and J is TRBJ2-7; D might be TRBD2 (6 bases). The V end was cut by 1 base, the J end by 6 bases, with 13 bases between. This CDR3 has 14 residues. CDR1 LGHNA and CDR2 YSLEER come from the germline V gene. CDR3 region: CASSQAGGGGEQYF. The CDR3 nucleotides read TGCGCCAGCAGCCAAGCCGGTGGGGGAGGCGAGCAGTACTTC.

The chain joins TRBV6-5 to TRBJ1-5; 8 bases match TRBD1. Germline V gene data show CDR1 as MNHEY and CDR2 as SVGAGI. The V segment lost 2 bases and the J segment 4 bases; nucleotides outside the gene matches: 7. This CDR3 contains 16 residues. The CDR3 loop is CASSYLGQGANQPQHF. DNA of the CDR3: TGTGCCAGCAGTTACCTTGGGCAGGGGGCTAATCAGCCCCAGCATTTT.

This CDR3 reads CASRERGIGELFF. The CDR3 DNA sequence: TGTGCCAGCAGGGAGAGGGGGATCGGGGAGCTGTTTTTT. This chain connects TRBV7-3 to TRBJ2-2, with D perhaps matching TRBD1 (6 bases). The CDR3 has 13 amino acids. The V end lost 6 bases, the J end lost 7 bases, and 12 bases lay between the germline ends. Germline CDR1 reads SGHTA; CDR2 reads FQGTGA.

CDR3 in amino acids: CASSSHQWGQGDGYTF. CDR3 DNA sequence: TGTGCCAGCAGCTCCCATCAGTGGGGACAGGGGGATGGCTACACCTTC. V usage is TRBV11-2 and J usage is TRBJ1-2, with 11 bases that match TRBD1. This CDR3 is built from 16 residues. The germline gives CDR1 SGHAT, CDR2 FQNNGV. V shed 4 bases and J 6 bases; nucleotides not matched to a gene: 10. The full variable domain, its missing parts supplied by reference TRBV11-2 and TRBJ1-2, is EAGVAQSPRYKIIEKRQSVAFWCNPISGHATLYWYQQILGQGPKLLIQFQNNGVVDDSQLPKDRFSAERLKGVDSTLKIQPAKLEDSAVYLCASSSHQWGQGDGYTFGSGTRLTVV.

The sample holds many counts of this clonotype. CDR3 residues: CASRRDGVSYNSPLHF. The CDR3 DNA reads TGTGCCAGCAGACGCGACGGTGTCTCCTATAATTCACCCCTCCACTTT. The chain has TRBV27 and TRBJ1-6; D not resolved. Trimming removed 6 bases from V and 0 bases from J, with 12 bases in between. This CDR3 is 16 amino acids long. Germline CDR1 is MNHEY and CDR2 is SMNVEV (reference sequence).

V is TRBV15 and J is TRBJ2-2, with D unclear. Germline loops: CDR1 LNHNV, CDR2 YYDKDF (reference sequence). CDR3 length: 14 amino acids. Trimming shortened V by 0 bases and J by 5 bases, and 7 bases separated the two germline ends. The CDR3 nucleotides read TGTGCCACCAGCAGAGAACAGCGTACCGGGGAGCTGTTTTTT. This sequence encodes CATSREQRTGELFF. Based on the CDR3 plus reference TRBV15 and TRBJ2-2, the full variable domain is DAMVIQNPRYQVTQFGKPVTLSCSQTLNHNVMYWYQQKSSQAPKLLFHYYDKDFNNEADTPDNFQSRRPNTSFCFLDIRSPGLGDTAMYLCATSREQRTGELFFGEGSRLTVL.